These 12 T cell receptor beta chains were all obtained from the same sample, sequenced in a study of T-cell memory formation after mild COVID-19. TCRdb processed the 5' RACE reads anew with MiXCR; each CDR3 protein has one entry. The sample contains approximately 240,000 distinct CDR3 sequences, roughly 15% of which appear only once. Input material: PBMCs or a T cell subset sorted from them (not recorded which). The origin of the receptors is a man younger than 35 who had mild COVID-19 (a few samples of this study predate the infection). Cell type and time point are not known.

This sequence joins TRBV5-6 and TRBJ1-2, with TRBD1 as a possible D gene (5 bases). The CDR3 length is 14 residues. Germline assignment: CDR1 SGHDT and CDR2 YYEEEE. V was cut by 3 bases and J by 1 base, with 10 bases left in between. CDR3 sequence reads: CASSSPTVNYGYTF. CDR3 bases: TGTGCCAGCAGCTCGCCGACAGTTAACTATGGCTACACCTTC.

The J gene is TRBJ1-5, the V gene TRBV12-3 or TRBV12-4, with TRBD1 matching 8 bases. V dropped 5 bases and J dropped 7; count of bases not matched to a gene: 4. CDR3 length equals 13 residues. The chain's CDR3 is CASSRRGLQPQHF. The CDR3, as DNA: TGTGCCAGCAGTCGCAGGGGGCTACAGCCCCAGCATTTT.

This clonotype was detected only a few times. The CDR3 coding sequence is TGTGCCTGGAGTGTATTTGGGGAGCTGTTTTTT. It is translated as CAWSVFGELFF. The chain uses TRBV30 and TRBJ2-2, with D uncertain. This CDR3 is built from 11 residues. Germline-derived CDR1 and CDR2 are GTSNPN and SVGIG (reference sequence). With 0 bases removed from V and 8 bases from J, the gap between germline ends came to 4 bases.

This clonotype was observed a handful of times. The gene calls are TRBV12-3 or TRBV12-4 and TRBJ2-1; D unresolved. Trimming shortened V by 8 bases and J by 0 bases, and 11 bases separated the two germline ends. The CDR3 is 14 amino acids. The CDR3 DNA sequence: TGTGCCAGCCGGTCCAATCGCTCCTACAATGAGCAGTTCTTC. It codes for CASRSNRSYNEQFF.

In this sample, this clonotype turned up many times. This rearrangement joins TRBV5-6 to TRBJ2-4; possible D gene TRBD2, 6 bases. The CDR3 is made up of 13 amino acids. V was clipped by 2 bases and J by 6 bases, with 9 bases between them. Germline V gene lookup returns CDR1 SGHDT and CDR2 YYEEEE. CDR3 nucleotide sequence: TGTGCCAGCAGCTTTGGGAGGTTAAACATTCAGTACTTC. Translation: CASSFGRLNIQYF.

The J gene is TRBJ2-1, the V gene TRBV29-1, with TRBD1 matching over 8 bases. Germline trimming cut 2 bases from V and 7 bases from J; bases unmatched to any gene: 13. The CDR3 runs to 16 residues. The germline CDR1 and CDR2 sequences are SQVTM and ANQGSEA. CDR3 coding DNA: TGCAGCGTTGAACTTATGGACAGGGTGTCTGGGAATGAGCAGTTCTTC. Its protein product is CSVELMDRVSGNEQFF.

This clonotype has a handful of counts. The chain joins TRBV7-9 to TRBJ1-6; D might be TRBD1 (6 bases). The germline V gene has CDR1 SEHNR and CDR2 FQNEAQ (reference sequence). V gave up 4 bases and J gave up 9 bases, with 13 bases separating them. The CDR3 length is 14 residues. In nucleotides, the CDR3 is TGTGCCAGCAGCTCACAGGGAGGAGGTTCACCCCTCCACTTT. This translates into CASSSQGGGSPLHF.

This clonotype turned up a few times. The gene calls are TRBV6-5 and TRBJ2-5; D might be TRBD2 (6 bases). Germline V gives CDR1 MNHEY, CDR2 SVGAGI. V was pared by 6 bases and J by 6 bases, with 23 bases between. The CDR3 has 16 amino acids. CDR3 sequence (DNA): TGTGCCAGCAGCTCCTACTGGAACGTGGGGGGACAGACCCAGTACTTC. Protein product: CASSSYWNVGGQTQYF.

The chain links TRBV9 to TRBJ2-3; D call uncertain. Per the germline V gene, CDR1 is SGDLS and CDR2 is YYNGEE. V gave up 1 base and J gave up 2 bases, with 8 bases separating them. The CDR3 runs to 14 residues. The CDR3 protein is CASSVQVTTDTQYF. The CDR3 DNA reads TGTGCCAGCAGCGTACAGGTTACCACAGATACGCAGTATTTT.

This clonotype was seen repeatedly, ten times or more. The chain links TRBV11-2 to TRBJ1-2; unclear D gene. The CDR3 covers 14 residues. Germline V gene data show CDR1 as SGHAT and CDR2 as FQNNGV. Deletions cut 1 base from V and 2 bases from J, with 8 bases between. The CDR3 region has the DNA TGTGCCAGCAGCTTAGGGGCGATAAACTATGGCTACACCTTC. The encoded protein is CASSLGAINYGYTF.

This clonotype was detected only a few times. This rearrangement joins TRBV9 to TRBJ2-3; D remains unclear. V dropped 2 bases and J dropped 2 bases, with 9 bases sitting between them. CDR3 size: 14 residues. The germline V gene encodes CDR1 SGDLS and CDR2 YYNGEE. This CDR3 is CASSVSPDTDTQYF. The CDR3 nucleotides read TGTGCCAGCAGCGTGAGCCCAGACACAGATACGCAGTATTTT.

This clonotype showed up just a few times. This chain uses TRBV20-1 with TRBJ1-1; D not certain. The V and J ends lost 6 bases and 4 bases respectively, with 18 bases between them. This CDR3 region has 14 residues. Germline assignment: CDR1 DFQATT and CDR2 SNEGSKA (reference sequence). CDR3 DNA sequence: TGCAGTGCCCAGGAGGGCGGATGGGTCACTGAAGCTTTCTTT. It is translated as CSAQEGGWVTEAFF.